The 27 T cell receptor beta chains listed next were all sequenced from one sample in a study of cytomegalovirus exposure and HLA in healthy donors. The PCR ran on 60 Vbeta and 13 Jbeta primers. TCRdb's table, derived via immunoSEQ multiplex PCR, lists solely in-frame clones and lacks some. Here the sample spans some 93,000 clones, around three fifths being singletons. Input material: PBMCs. The receptor source for this set is a boy between 5 and 17 years old in good health and CMV-seropositive.

V and J are TRBV5-4 and TRBJ2-5, with a weak D call TRBD1 (6 bases). Germline V gene lookup returns CDR1 SGHNT and CDR2 YYREEE (reference sequence). This CDR3 comprises 13 residues. V lost 0 bases to trimming and J lost 5 bases, with 8 bases between them. The CDR3 DNA reads TGTGCCAGCAGCTTGGACAGGGTGGAGACCCAGTACTTC. Translated, it gives CASSLDRVETQYF.

Regarding this clone: A read error may account for a junction end that differs from germline. The gene calls are TRBV5-1 and TRBJ2-3; 7 positions agree with TRBD2. The CDR3 runs 14 residues. Germline lookup yields CDR1 SGHRS and CDR2 YFSETQ. The CDR3: CASSLESGARSGHF. CDR3 coding DNA: TGCGCCAGCAGCTTGGAGAGCGGGGCTCGTTCTGGGCATTTT. The full variable domain, with the rest looked up from reference TRBV5-1 and TRBJ2-3, is KAGVTQTPRYLIKTRGQQVTLSCSPISGHRSVSWYQQTPGQGLQFLFEYFSETQRNKGNFPGRFSGRQFSNSRSEMNVSTLELGDSALYLCASSLESGARSGHFGPGTRLTVL.

The chain uses TRBV30 and TRBJ2-3; 12 nucleotides agree with TRBD2. CDR3 length: 14 amino acids. The V gene end was trimmed by 3 bases and the J gene end by 6 bases; junction bases not matched to a gene: 4. The V gene's germline CDR1 is GTSNPN and CDR2 SVGIG (reference sequence). The CDR3 nucleotides read TGTGCCTGGAGGACTAGCGGGAGCCCGGATACGCAGTATTTT. Translation: CAWRTSGSPDTQYF.

V usage is TRBV9 and J usage is TRBJ2-5; a possible D gene is TRBD1 (6 bases). The length of the CDR3 is 15 residues. CDR1 is SGDLS and CDR2 is YYNGEE in the germline V gene. V was shortened by 0 bases and J by 4 bases, with 13 bases between the two germline ends. CDR3 in DNA: TGTGCCAGCAGCGTAGGTGGGGGCTGGGGAGAGACCCAGTACTTC. It yields the protein CASSVGGGWGETQYF.

The rearrangement uses TRBV14 and TRBJ2-1, with 11 bases identical to TRBD2. The CDR3 runs to 16 residues. Germline CDR1 reads SGHDN; CDR2 reads FVKESK. The V segment lost 1 base and the J segment 9 bases; nucleotides outside the gene matches: 8. The DNA of the CDR3 is TGTGCCAGCAGCCAAGTCACTAGCGGGAGATTGGGTGAGCAGTTCTTC. Protein product: CASSQVTSGRLGEQFF.

This sequence joins TRBV9 and TRBJ1-1; D remains ambiguous. From germline, CDR1 is SGDLS and CDR2 YYNGEE. The CDR3 length is 9 residues. The ends were cut back, 2 bases at V and 11 bases at J, with 4 bases in the middle. The CDR3: CASSVGAFF. The CDR3 region has the DNA TGTGCCAGCAGCGTGGGCGCTTTCTTT.

CDR3 nucleotide sequence: TGTGCCAGCAGCGTAGACGGAGGGCCCTACTCTGGAAACACCATATATTTT. It specifies CASSVDGGPYSGNTIYF. The V call is TRBV9, the J call TRBJ1-3; D not certain. Germline CDR1 reads SGDLS; CDR2 reads YYNGEE. V was cut by 0 bases and J by 0 bases, with 13 bases left in between. The CDR3 is 17 residues long.

This clone came up a few times. The V gene is TRBV6-5, the J gene TRBJ1-1; D not certain. Trimming removed 0 bases from V and 3 bases from J, with 8 bases in between. The CDR3 is 14 amino acids. The V gene's germline CDR1 is MNHEY and CDR2 SVGAGI. The CDR3 coding sequence is TGTGCCAGCAGTTACTCCGGGATTTACACTGAAGCTTTCTTT. It is translated as CASSYSGIYTEAFF.

Written as DNA, the CDR3 is TGTGCCAGTAGACCGGGACAGGGATATGGCTACACCTTC. It codes for CASRPGQGYGYTF. V is TRBV19 and J is TRBJ1-2, with 9 bases aligning to TRBD1. CDR1 LNHDA and CDR2 SQIVND come from the germline V gene (reference sequence). This CDR3 is 13 amino acids long. Trimming cost V 6 bases and J 5 bases; bases outside gene matches: 4.

The rearrangement joins TRBV6-1 to TRBJ2-2, with TRBD1 identical over 7 bases. Germline values: CDR1 MNHNS, CDR2 SASEGT. The CDR3 length is 14 residues. V dropped 5 bases and J dropped 5; count of bases not matched to a gene: 5. The CDR3 nucleotides read TGTGCCAGCAGTCACCAGGGGGAGACCGGGGAGCTGTTTTTT. As protein: CASSHQGETGELFF.

The chain is built from TRBV27 and TRBJ2-3; D perhaps matches TRBD2 (6 bases). V was cut by 8 bases and J by 0 bases, with 12 bases left in between. The CDR3 sequence is 14 residues long. CDR1 MNHEY and CDR2 SMNVEV come from the germline V gene (reference sequence). In DNA form, the CDR3 reads TGTGCCAGCGGGGGACTCAGAAGCACAGATACGCAGTATTTT. Translating gives CASGGLRSTDTQYF.

In its sample, this clone was seen a few times. The CDR3 loop is CASIPRGGPSGNTIYF. CDR3 coding DNA: TGTGCCAGCATTCCAAGGGGAGGCCCCTCTGGAAACACCATATATTTT. This chain connects TRBV2 to TRBJ1-3, with a possible D match to TRBD1 (5 bases). CDR1 is SNHLY and CDR2 is FYNNEI in the germline V gene. CDR3 length: 16 amino acids. Trimming removed 7 bases from V and 0 bases from J, with 16 bases in between.

J is TRBJ1-1 and V is TRBV5-4; D might be TRBD1 (6 bases). The germline gives CDR1 SGHNT, CDR2 YYREEE (reference sequence). The CDR3 is made up of 14 amino acids. The V end lost 0 bases, the J end lost 1 base, and 7 bases lay between the germline ends. CDR3 nucleotides: TGTGCCAGCAGCTTGGAGGACAGGAACACTGAAGCTTTCTTT. Its protein product is CASSLEDRNTEAFF.

This chain connects TRBV9 to TRBJ2-6, with TRBD1 identical over 7 bases. Germline CDR1 and CDR2: SGDLS and YYNGEE. This CDR3 is 17 amino acids long. Trimming cost V 0 bases and J 3 bases; bases outside gene matches: 6. The CDR3 DNA sequence: TGTGCCAGCAGCGTAGTTGTAGGGGGCATTGGGGCCAACGTCCTGACTTTC. It translates to CASSVVVGGIGANVLTF.

Comment on this clone: The germline gene is not matched at one end of the junction; a read error may be the cause. The chain combines TRBV7-6 with TRBJ2-6; a possible D gene is TRBD1 (5 bases). The CDR3 is made up of 15 amino acids. Germline lookup yields CDR1 SGHVS and CDR2 FNYEAQ. The CDR3 protein is CASSPEYSGANVLPF. The CDR3 nucleotides are TGTGCCAGCAGCCCCGAGTACTCTGGGGCCAACGTCCTGCCTTTC.

The chain is built from TRBV6-5 and TRBJ2-3, with 8 bases lining up with TRBD1. Unmatched junction bases numbered 9, after V lost 5 bases and J lost 5 bases. Germline assignment: CDR1 MNHEY and CDR2 SVGAGI. CDR3 length equals 15 residues. CDR3: CASSPSTGAKDTQYF. The CDR3 DNA follows: TGTGCCAGCAGTCCGTCGACAGGGGCGAAAGATACGCAGTATTTT.

This chain joins TRBV9 and TRBJ2-3; tentative D call: TRBD2 (5 bases). The V and J ends lost 1 base and 1 base respectively, with 7 bases between them. The CDR3 is made up of 14 amino acids. Germline CDR1 SGDLS, CDR2 YYNGEE. CDR3 in amino acids: CASSVLSGTDTQYF. The CDR3 bases are TGTGCCAGCAGCGTACTTAGCGGCACAGATACGCAGTATTTT.

V is TRBV4-2 and J is TRBJ1-1; maybe TRBD1 (5 bases). There are 16 residues in the CDR3. The V gene lost 4 bases and the J gene lost 0 bases, with 15 bases spanning the gap. Germline V gives CDR1 LGHNA, CDR2 YNFKEQ. CDR3 amino acids: CASSLITGVMNTEAFF. The CDR3 bases are TGTGCCAGCAGCCTCATCACGGGGGTGATGAACACTGAAGCTTTCTTT.

In its sample, this clone was seen a few times. The chain carries TRBV29-1 and TRBJ1-1, with TRBD1 identical over 7 bases. The CDR3 runs 13 residues. Germline V gene data show CDR1 as SQVTM and CDR2 as ANQGSEA. The trim removed 7 bases at V and 4 bases at J, leaving 9 bases unmatched. Here the CDR3 reads CSADRVGGTEAFF. The CDR3 bases are TGCAGCGCAGACAGGGTCGGAGGCACTGAAGCTTTCTTT. Full variable domain (rest looked up from reference TRBV29-1 and TRBJ1-1): SAVISQKPSRDICQRGTSLTIQCQVDSQVTMMFWYRQQPGQSLTLIATANQGSEATYESGFVIDKFPISRPNLTFSTLTVSNMSPEDSSIYLCSADRVGGTEAFFGQGTRLTVV.

V gene TRBV6-1 combines with J gene TRBJ1-1, with a possible D match to TRBD1 (5 bases). In germline, CDR1 is MNHNS, CDR2 SASEGT. This CDR3 is built from 17 residues. The V end lost 3 bases, the J end lost 5 bases, and 22 bases lay between the germline ends. The DNA of the CDR3 is TGTGCCAGCAGTGATTCGGGAGGGGCAGCGAGAAGGACTGAAGCTTTCTTT. Its protein product is CASSDSGGAARRTEAFF.

This clone appeared once. CDR3 amino acids: CSVITPGGEGQPQHF. The CDR3 DNA reads TGCAGCGTTATAACCCCCGGGGGGGAGGGTCAGCCCCAGCATTTT. J is TRBJ1-5 and V is TRBV29-1, with D perhaps matching TRBD1 (5 bases). V was trimmed by 5 bases and J by 6 bases, leaving 20 bases between them. CDR3 length: 15 residues. CDR1 is SQVTM, CDR2 ANQGSEA, per germline.

Points on this clone: At one of its ends the junction is not consistent with the germline gene, which may arise from a read error. This chain joins TRBV29-1 and TRBJ1-2; D unclear. Germline loops: CDR1 SQVTM, CDR2 ANQGSEA. This CDR3 has 15 amino acids. As DNA, the CDR3 is TGCAGCGCCGCCACGTTTTTGGAGCCTAACTATGGCTACCCCTTC. The encoded protein is CSAATFLEPNYGYPF.

This clone was seen more than once but under ten times. The chain couples TRBV5-1 to TRBJ1-1; 11 bases align to TRBD1. This CDR3 contains 16 residues. Germline CDR1 is SGHRS and CDR2 is YFSETQ. J lost 1 base, V lost 2 bases, and 4 bases had no gene match. The CDR3 coding sequence is TGCGCCAGCAGCTTCGGGACAGGGGGTACGAACACTGAAGCTTTCTTT. It translates to CASSFGTGGTNTEAFF.

The table lists this clone with a few counts. The CDR3: CASTQGNTEAFF. CDR3 sequence (DNA): TGCGCCAGTACACAGGGGAACACTGAAGCTTTCTTT. The chain is built from TRBV10-2 and TRBJ1-1; a weak D match, TRBD1 (6 bases). Trimming shortened V by 9 bases and J by 1 base, and 9 bases separated the two germline ends. CDR1 is WSHSY and CDR2 is SAAADI in the germline V gene. This CDR3 has 12 amino acids.

This sequence joins TRBV29-1 and TRBJ1-1; TRBD1 is a possible D gene (6 bases). Germline V gene lookup returns CDR1 SQVTM and CDR2 ANQGSEA. The germline V and J ends were trimmed by 5 bases and 1 base, with 17 bases remaining between them. This CDR3 spans 15 amino acids. The CDR3 sequence: CSVSGTRRSNTEAFF. The CDR3 DNA reads TGCAGCGTTTCCGGGACAAGGAGATCGAACACTGAAGCTTTCTTT. Full variable domain (missing parts from reference TRBV29-1 and TRBJ1-1): SAVISQKPSRDICQRGTSLTIQCQVDSQVTMMFWYRQQPGQSLTLIATANQGSEATYESGFVIDKFPISRPNLTFSTLTVSNMSPEDSSIYLCSVSGTRRSNTEAFFGQGTRLTVV.

This clone was detected a few times. The V and J genes are TRBV9 and TRBJ2-7; 11 bases align to TRBD2. CDR1 is SGDLS and CDR2 is YYNGEE in the germline V gene. Trimming cost V 4 bases and J 4 bases; bases outside gene matches: 7. The CDR3 has 15 amino acids. The CDR3 region is CASSPRLAGYYEQYF. DNA for the CDR3: TGTGCCAGCAGCCCCCGACTAGCGGGGTATTACGAGCAGTACTTC.

This chain connects TRBV18 to TRBJ1-1; D not certain. Trimming took 3 bases from V and 0 from J, leaving 11 bases between them. Germline assignment: CDR1 KGHSH and CDR2 LQKENI. The CDR3 runs to 15 residues. CDR3 amino acids: CASSPSTNMNTEAFF. The CDR3 region has the DNA TGTGCCAGCTCACCGTCCACTAACATGAACACTGAAGCTTTCTTT.